In this sample, the clone carrying this TCR beta chain turned up once. What it binds is unknown. V was clipped by 5 bases and J by 8 bases, with 12 bases between them. The CDR3 is 12 amino acids. CDR1 and CDR2 from the germline V gene are SGHTA and FQGNSA. The sample is drawn from a study of cytomegalovirus exposure and HLA in healthy donors. Study observations and caveats: In a later analysis, TCR association rates varied by HLA locus: DRB1 most, HLA-C fewest. Reports indicated that the classifier achieved high specificity and sensitivity in diagnosing cytomegalovirus status.

Vbeta (60) and Jbeta (13) primers were used in the PCR. Sequenced by immunoSEQ multiplex PCR; TCRdb stores in-frame clones only, minus some. The data show roughly 140,000 clones, roughly four fifths seen once. The TCR originated in a man younger than 35 in good health and CMV-seronegative. The sequenced sample consisted of PBMCs. The genes are TRBV7-2 and TRBJ1-1; D gene unclear. CDR3 DNA: TGTGCCAGCAGCCGGACTGTAAGGGAAGCTTTCTTT. Protein: CASSRTVREAFF.